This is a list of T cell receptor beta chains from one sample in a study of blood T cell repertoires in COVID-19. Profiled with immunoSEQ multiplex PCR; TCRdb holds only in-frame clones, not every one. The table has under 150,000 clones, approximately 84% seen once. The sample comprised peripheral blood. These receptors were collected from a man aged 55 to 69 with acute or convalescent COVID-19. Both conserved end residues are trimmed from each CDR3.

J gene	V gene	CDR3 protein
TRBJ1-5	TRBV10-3	AISESGFNQPQH
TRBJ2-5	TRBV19	ASSLTDASWETQY
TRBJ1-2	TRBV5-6	ASSKWPRGDYGYT
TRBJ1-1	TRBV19	ASSSQELTEAF
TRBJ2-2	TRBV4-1	ASSQDRVNTGELF
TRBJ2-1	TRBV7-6	ASSLLAEVGNEQF
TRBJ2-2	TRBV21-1	ASSILGQINTGELF
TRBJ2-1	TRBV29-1	SGTGTSLF
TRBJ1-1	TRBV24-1	ATSADSMNTEAF
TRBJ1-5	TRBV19	ASTRQGTQPQH
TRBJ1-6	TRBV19	ASRGIGGSPLH
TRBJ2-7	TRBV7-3	ASSPTLATREQY
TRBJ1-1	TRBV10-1	ASSYRRDRGPTEAF
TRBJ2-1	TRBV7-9	ASSTSGTANEQF
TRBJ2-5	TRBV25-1	ASSELTGGQETQY
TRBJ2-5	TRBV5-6	ASSLEGAQETQY
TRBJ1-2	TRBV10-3	AINPAGDYGYT
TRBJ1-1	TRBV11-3	ASSQLVNTEAF
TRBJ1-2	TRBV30	AWSRNREGNYGYT
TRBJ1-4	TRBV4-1	ASSQPPTGGEKLF
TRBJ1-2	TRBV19	ASSEARIYGYT
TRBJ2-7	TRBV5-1	ASSLAGVPYEQY
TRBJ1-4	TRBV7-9	ASSRGAGNEKLF
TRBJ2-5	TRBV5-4	ASSSGFQETQY
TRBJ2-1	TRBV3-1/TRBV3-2	ASSLKAGFSLNEQF
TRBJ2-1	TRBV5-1	AKREVSYNEQF
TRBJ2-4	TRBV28	ASSPRTGGNIQY
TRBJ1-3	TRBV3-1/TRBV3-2	ASSQGGGSGNTIY
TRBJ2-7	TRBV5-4	ASSISRDSYEQY
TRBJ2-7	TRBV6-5	ASNGLAGPYEQY
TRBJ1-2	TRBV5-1	ASSSTREGYGYT
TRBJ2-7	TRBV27	ASSSMALADTYEQY
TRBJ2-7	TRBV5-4	ASSLKASRGNYEQY
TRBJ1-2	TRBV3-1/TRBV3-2	ASSTTGERGYT
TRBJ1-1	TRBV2	ASKGPGNTEAF
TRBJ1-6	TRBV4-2	ASSQDQGGTLH
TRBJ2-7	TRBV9	ASSASGDTYEQY
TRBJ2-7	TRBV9	ASSVSGISSHEQY
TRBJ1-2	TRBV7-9	ASSFSPGFSGYT
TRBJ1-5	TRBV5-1	ASSYQAAPNNQPQH
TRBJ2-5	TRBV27	ASRKHLAVETQY
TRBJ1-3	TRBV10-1	ASSESIEGSTIY
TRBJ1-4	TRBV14	ASSQGTATNEKLF
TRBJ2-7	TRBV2	ASSEGWREY
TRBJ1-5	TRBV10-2	ASSESHRGLQPQH
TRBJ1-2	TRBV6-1	ASSEAGDDYGYT
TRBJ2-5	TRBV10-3	AISGGRETQY
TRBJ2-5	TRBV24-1	ATSEGQGFQETQY
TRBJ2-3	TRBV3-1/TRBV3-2	ASSQGAPRGRGTDTQY
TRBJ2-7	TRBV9	ASSVAKTGSVPYEQY
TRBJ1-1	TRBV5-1	ASSFTDTNTEAF
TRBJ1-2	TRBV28	ASTQGYYGYT
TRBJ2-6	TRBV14	ASSVHRAGANVLT
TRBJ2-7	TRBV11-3	ASSTGRGSDEQY
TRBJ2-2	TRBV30	AWRLRLGNTGELF
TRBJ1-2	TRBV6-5	ASINRAVGYT
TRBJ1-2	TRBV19	ASRMRGEDGYT
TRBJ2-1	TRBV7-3	ASSFSQRGANEQF
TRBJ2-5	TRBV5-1	ASSLQGDEETQY